This T cell receptor beta chain is drawn from a study of T cell therapy after organ transplantation (dated by TCRdb to the late 2010s). Notes on the research overall: Therapy products were autologous CMV-specific T cells expanded in vitro for 2 weeks with a peptide pool of 30 HLA class I and II CMV epitopes. Of the roughly ten patients, only 8 had long-term post-therapy samples available. Across 2 to 6 intravenous infusions, patients got a median of 1.92 x 10^8 CMV-specific T cells. Pretherapy peripheral blood samples were collected before T cell therapy was commenced. A follow-up TRBV repertoire analysis was performed on an open-label phase I trial of autologous CMV-specific adoptive T cell therapy in solid-organ transplant recipients. Each patient got up to 6 T cell doses, given every 2 weeks, and was then monitored for under 30 weeks after finishing therapy. Most of the ten patients were classed as clinical responders and two as nonresponders. Here is what the overall study found, with its caveats: The small number of expansions detected in nonresponders may reflect reduced sample coverage resulting from poor CD8+ T cell yield. Reconstitution after therapy appeared to involve both transferred clonotypes and endogenous clonotypes that were not detected in the therapy products. Marked pretherapy clonal expansions with minimal repertoire change after therapy were observed in nonresponders. Fold change in CD8 clonality after therapy inversely correlated with pretherapy clonality, suggesting less biased repertoires were more receptive to remodeling. Assessment of confounders such as concurrent antirejection and antiviral medications was prevented by the small cohort.

Its CDR3 holds 15 amino acids, cysteine through phenylalanine. The retained sequence is limited to the CDR3, 45 bases, with the frame set at the first base. As encoded in the germline V gene, CDR1 is LGHNT while CDR2 is FRNRAP. Cut back by 6 bases and 3 bases, the V and J ends lie 15 bases apart. TRB CDR3 regions were amplified from genomic DNA with the immunoSEQ two-step, bias-controlled multiplex PCR assay. An Illumina NextSeq 500 was used to sequence the CDR3 libraries. In the source study's methods: The immunoSEQ Analyzer platform handled the initial alignment and bioinformatics, which included bias normalization against synthetic CDR3 analogs. V, D and J gene annotation followed the IMGT database definitions. For further TRBV analyses, VDJtools version 1.1.10 and the R package tcR version 2.2.1.11 were used with default settings. For the GLIPH analysis, version 1.0 was run with default settings. For CDR3 sequences with at least 5 reads, significant changes in clonotype frequency were assessed with a 2-sided binomial test and Benjamini-Hochberg correction (alpha = 0.01). TCRdb stores this immuneACCESS table with in-frame sequences only. Part of the clones is absent; in the studies checked, under half of the shortfall reflects unresolved V genes, and no reason is known for the rest. V and J calls and clone size are given by that table; D and trimming were obtained from the DNA. For this sample the table gives 45,000 to 50,000 clones, of which about 95% were detected only once. Clones ranked in the top ten supply over 2.5% of the sample.

The label giving this sample's time point can be read as: before start of T cell therapy. Patients were solid-organ transplant recipients with drug-resistant/recurrent cytomegalovirus. Approximately 11 trial participants were chosen for repertoire analysis on the basis of the availability of post-therapy peripheral blood mononuclear cells. A BD FACSAria III was used to sort viable CD3+CD8+CD4- lymphocytes from PBMCs. Genomic DNA was extracted from sorted cells with the Qiagen DNeasy Kit. Note on this clone: Its binding antigen is unknown. There are no base qualities to consult, and no much larger clone falls within one base.

Here the sequenced sample was CD8+ T cells from blood, taken before autologous CMV-specific T cell therapy. The sequence links TRBV12-5 to TRBJ1-5, with a weak D call of TRBD1 (6 bases match). This TCR was sampled from a human patient who had received a solid organ transplant and had CMV disease. The CDR3 loop reads CASGGPGGLNQPQHF. The DNA sequence is TGTGCTAGTGGCGGCCCCGGGGGCCTCAATCAGCCCCAGCATTTT.